A single sample is the source of the 5 T cell receptor beta chains below, sequenced in a study of cytomegalovirus exposure and HLA in healthy donors. The PCR contained 60 Vbeta and 13 Jbeta primers. Assay used: immunoSEQ multiplex PCR; TCRdb lists only in-frame clones, some missing. The table lists around 78,000 clones, around three quarters of them singletons, with 1.1% in the top ten. The sample comprised PBMCs. These receptors originate from a male donor in good health and CMV-seronegative.

The chain employs TRBV11-2 and TRBJ2-3, with D maybe TRBD2 (6 bases). From germline, CDR1 is SGHAT and CDR2 FQNNGV. Trimming removed 7 bases at V and 3 bases at J, with 11 bases between. This CDR3 region has 13 residues. CDR3 amino acids: CASIRRGTDTQYF. The CDR3 coding sequence is TGTGCCAGCATCCGGAGGGGAACAGATACGCAGTATTTT.

The J gene is TRBJ1-2, the V gene TRBV27; TRBD1 matches 7 bases. The CDR3 totals 13 residues. The ends lost 5 bases at V and 4 bases at J; junction bases unmatched: 4. The germline CDR1 and CDR2 sequences are MNHEY and SMNVEV (reference sequence). In DNA, the CDR3 is TGTGCCAGCAGTGACGGACAGGCCTATGGCTACACCTTC. Translation: CASSDGQAYGYTF.

This chain uses TRBV29-1 with TRBJ2-5; 7 bases line up with TRBD2. Germline CDR1 and CDR2: SQVTM and ANQGSEA. The CDR3 has 14 residues. Losses at the gene ends were 4 bases for V and 0 bases for J; bases not matched to a gene: 5. The CDR3 here is CSVAGGRNQETQYF. DNA of the CDR3: TGCAGCGTTGCTGGCGGGAGAAACCAAGAGACCCAGTACTTC.

The chain employs TRBV6-5 and TRBJ2-7; weak D call: TRBD2 (6 bases). The CDR3 sequence is 14 residues long. From germline, CDR1 is MNHEY and CDR2 SVGAGI. The V end lost 5 bases, the J end lost 4 bases, and 15 bases lay between the germline ends. The DNA of the CDR3 is TGTGCCAGCAGTGGGGACTGGGGGTCGTACGAGCAGTACTTC. Its translation: CASSGDWGSYEQYF.

The chain couples TRBV28 to TRBJ1-2; D not resolved. The germline V gene has CDR1 MDHEN and CDR2 SYDVKM. The CDR3 spans 15 residues. Trimming left V 5 bases short and J 4 bases short, with 17 bases between. The CDR3: CASSAPQVLGYGYTF. CDR3 DNA: TGTGCCAGCAGTGCCCCCCAGGTGTTGGGCTATGGCTACACCTTC.